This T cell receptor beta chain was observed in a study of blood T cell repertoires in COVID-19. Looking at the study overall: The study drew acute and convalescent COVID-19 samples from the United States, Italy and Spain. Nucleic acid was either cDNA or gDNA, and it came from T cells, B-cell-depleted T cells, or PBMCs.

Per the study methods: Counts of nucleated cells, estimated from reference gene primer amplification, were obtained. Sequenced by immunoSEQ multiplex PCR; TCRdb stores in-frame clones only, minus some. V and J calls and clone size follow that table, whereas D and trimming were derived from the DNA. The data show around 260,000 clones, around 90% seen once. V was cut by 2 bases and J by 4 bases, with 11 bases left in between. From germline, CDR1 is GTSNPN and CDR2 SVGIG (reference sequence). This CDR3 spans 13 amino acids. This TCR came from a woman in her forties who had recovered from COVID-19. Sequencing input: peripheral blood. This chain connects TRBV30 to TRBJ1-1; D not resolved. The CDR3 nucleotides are TGTGCCTGGAGTACTAACCTGGGCACTGAAGCTTTCTTT. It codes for CAWSTNLGTEAFF.